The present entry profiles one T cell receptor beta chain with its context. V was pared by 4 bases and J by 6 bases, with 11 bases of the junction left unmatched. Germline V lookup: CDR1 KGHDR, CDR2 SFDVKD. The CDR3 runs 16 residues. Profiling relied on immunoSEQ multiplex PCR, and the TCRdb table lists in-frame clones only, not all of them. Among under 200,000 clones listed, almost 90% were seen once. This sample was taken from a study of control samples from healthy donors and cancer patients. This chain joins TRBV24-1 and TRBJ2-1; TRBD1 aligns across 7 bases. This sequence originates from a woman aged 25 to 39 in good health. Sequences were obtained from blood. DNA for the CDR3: TGTGCCACCAGTGACCCCGAGGCCCGACAGGGCAATGAGCAGTTCTTC. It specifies CATSDPEARQGNEQFF.